This TCR beta chain was observed in a study of blood T cell repertoires in COVID-19. About the study: PBMCs, B-cell-depleted T cells, or T cells were the source of the cDNA or gDNA that made up the material.

Sequencing was performed with immunoSEQ multiplex PCR; in TCRdb, only in-frame clones are kept and a portion is missing. Counted here are hundreds of thousands of clones, 80% to 90% occurring once; the ten biggest clones make up about 4.2%. Recruitment covered 20 to 25 US areas and drew participants whose ages spanned about 18 to 89 years. Two negative PCRs, clearance, or symptom resolution had been documented for recovered Cohort 3 donors. Trimming shortened V by 5 bases and J by 0 bases, and 11 bases separated the two germline ends. Germline CDR1 and CDR2: LGHDT and YNNKEL (reference sequence). CDR3 size: 16 residues.

This sequence originates from a man between 25 and 39 years old who had recovered from COVID-19. Sequenced material: PBMCs or T cells enriched from blood (not recorded which). V usage is TRBV3-1 (or the pseudogene TRBV3-2) and J usage is TRBJ1-6; D is unclear. CDR3: CASSISYSSYNSPLHF. In nucleotides, the CDR3 is TGTGCCAGCAGCATAAGCTACAGCTCCTATAATTCACCCCTCCACTTT.